Detailed here is one T cell receptor (beta chain). In germline, CDR1 is MNHEY, CDR2 SMNVEV (reference sequence). CDR3 size: 16 residues. Trimming cost V 5 bases and J 4 bases, with 17 bases left between them. This entry belongs to a study of blood T cell repertoires in COVID-19. Overall study: From the United States, Italy and Spain came samples of acute and convalescent COVID-19. Nucleic acid was either cDNA or gDNA, and it came from T cells, B-cell-depleted T cells, or PBMCs.

Profiling relied on immunoSEQ multiplex PCR, and the TCRdb table lists in-frame clones only, not all of them. The data contain around 390,000 clones, approximately 87% of them singletons. The chain carries TRBV27 and TRBJ1-4, with D uncertain. The sequenced sample was PBMCs or T cells enriched from blood (not recorded which). This clonotype was sampled from a woman between 50 and 59 years old who had recovered from COVID-19. The CDR3 coding sequence is TGTGCCAGCAGTCCCCGTCCCTTTGGCGGTAATGAAAAACTGTTTTTT. As protein: CASSPRPFGGNEKLFF.